This T cell receptor beta chain originates from a study of blood T cell repertoires in COVID-19. Study as a whole: COVID-19 samples from acute and convalescent phases originated in the United States, Italy and Spain. The cDNA or gDNA used as material had been derived from T cells, B-cell-depleted T cells, or PBMCs.

V was clipped by 2 bases and J by 2 bases, with 10 bases between them. The germline V gene has CDR1 SEHNR and CDR2 FQNEAQ (reference sequence). CDR3 length: 14 residues. In the study's own analysis: Amplification from reference gene primers served as the basis for estimated nucleated cell counts. The data were produced by immunoSEQ multiplex PCR, yet TCRdb's version contains in-frame clones alone and is incomplete. V and J calls and clone size come straight from that table; D and trimming were deduced from the DNA. The sample includes fewer than 250,000 clones, about 88% seen only once; the top ten take approximately 0.69%.

The sequence came from a man between 40 and 49 years old with acute or convalescent COVID-19. The sequencing input was peripheral blood. The chain carries TRBV7-9 and TRBJ2-7; weak D call: TRBD2 (5 bases). The CDR3 DNA follows: TGTGCCAGCAGCTTATCAACTAGTGCCTACGAGCAGTACTTC. Translating it yields CASSLSTSAYEQYF.